A few counts support the clone carrying this T cell receptor beta chain. Its cognate antigen is unknown. The V gene lost 6 bases and the J gene lost 1 base, with 16 bases spanning the gap. The CDR3 spans 16 residues. CDR1 DFQATT and CDR2 SNEGSKA come from the germline V gene (reference sequence). The entry originates in a study of CD8 T cells in ankylosing spondylitis. Findings and caveats of the study: Researchers report that disease-linked clones proved CD8+ and relatively rare in peripheral blood.

MiXCR, run by TCRdb on the 5' RACE reads, gives a single entry per CDR3 protein. The sample lists some 130,000 distinct CDR3 sequences; around 15% were seen once. The rearrangement uses TRBV20-1 and TRBJ2-6; the D gene is possibly TRBD1 (5 bases). Sequenced: blood, either unsorted or a sorted T cell fraction (not recorded which). This sequence was found in a female donor with ankylosing spondylitis or in good health (not recorded which). The CDR3 region is CSALTAAISGANVLTF. For the CDR3, the DNA is TGCAGTGCCTTGACAGCCGCGATTTCTGGGGCCAACGTCCTGACTTTC.